The next 32 T cell receptor beta chains were all read from a single sample in a study of blood T cells in healthy people across ages (dated by TCRdb to between 2015 and 2017). The method behind the library was 5' RACE. Sequencing relied on an Illumina HiSeq 2500. A second PCR of 7 to 11 cycles was performed with a sample-barcoded 5' primer and a J-beta primer mix. Starting from the raw public reads, TCRdb applied fastp trimming at Q25, assembled clones with MiXCR and retained in-frame beta chains. Rows matching on CDR3 protein sequence are summarized as one entry with the most common DNA and genes. For this sample there are roughly 1.6 million distinct CDR3 sequences; about 35% appear just once. The top ten clones comprise around 10% of the sample. Sequences were obtained from blood. The receptors shown here come from a woman aged 30 to 39 in good health.

The V gene is TRBV7-8, the J gene TRBJ2-7, with D possibly matching TRBD2 (6 bases). The CDR3 loop spans 17 amino acids. The germline V and J ends were trimmed by 4 bases and 4 bases, with 23 bases remaining between them. The germline V gene has CDR1 SGHVS and CDR2 FQNEAQ. The CDR3 protein is CASSSPRGGGLLYEQYF. Here the CDR3 DNA reads TGTGCCAGCAGCTCCCCGCGGGGCGGAGGTCTACTTTACGAGCAGTACTTC. Drawing the rest from reference TRBV7-8 and TRBJ2-7, the complete variable domain is GAGVSQSPRYKVAKRGQDVALRCDPISGHVSLFWYQQALGQGPEFLTYFQNEAQLDKSGLPSDRFFAERPEGSVSTLKIQRTQQEDSAVYLCASSSPRGGGLLYEQYFGPGTRLTVT.

V and J are TRBV28 and TRBJ2-5; D remains ambiguous. V shed 6 bases and J shed 4 bases, with 15 bases lying between them. The CDR3 totals 14 residues. The V gene's germline CDR1 is MDHEN and CDR2 SYDVKM. In DNA, the CDR3 is TGTGCCAGCAGCCCCAGGTCCCATATAGAGACCCAGTACTTC. Amino acids: CASSPRSHIETQYF.

This clonotype showed up many times. The chain has TRBV3-1 and TRBJ2-7; perhaps TRBD2 as D (5 bases). The CDR3 runs 13 residues. Germline values: CDR1 LGHDT, CDR2 YNNKEL (reference sequence). The V end lost 6 bases, the J end lost 0 bases, and 9 bases lay between the germline ends. DNA of the CDR3: TGTGCCAGCAGGGACTGGTCCTCCTACGAGCAGTACTTC. Translating gives CASRDWSSYEQYF.

This clonotype was found a few times. The germline gene is not matched at one end of the junction; a read error may be the cause. CDR3 loop: CSAELLAASTDTRYF. The DNA of the CDR3 is TGCAGTGCCGAACTCCTGGCGGCTAGCACAGATACGCGGTATTTT. The J gene is TRBJ2-3, the V gene TRBV20-1; a weak D match, TRBD2 (5 bases). Looked up from germline, CDR1 is DFQATT and CDR2 is SNEGSKA (reference sequence). This CDR3 is 15 amino acids long.

In this sample, this clonotype turned up a few times. The chain joins TRBV4-1 to TRBJ1-1, with D perhaps TRBD1 (5 bases). This CDR3 comprises 14 residues. V was pared by 1 base and J by 3 bases, with 9 bases between. Germline CDR1 is MGHRA and CDR2 is YSYEKL. DNA for the CDR3: TGCGCCAGCAGCCAAGCTGGGGCAGACACTGAAGCTTTCTTT. It specifies CASSQAGADTEAFF.

This rearrangement joins TRBV6-1 to TRBJ2-2; tentatively, D is TRBD1 (5 bases). The CDR3 has 14 amino acids. Germline V CDR1 and CDR2: MNHNS, SASEGT. V gave up 2 bases and J gave up 3 bases, with 7 bases separating them. The CDR3 nucleotides read TGTGCCAGCAGTGAAAGGGGATACACCGGGGAGCTGTTTTTT. It codes for CASSERGYTGELFF.

Concerning this clonotype itself: A junction end diverges from the germline sequence, so it may reflect a read error. The J gene is TRBJ2-1, the V gene TRBV12-3 or TRBV12-4; D call uncertain. The CDR3 has 14 amino acids. Here the CDR3 reads CASSLASSYNGQFF. The CDR3 DNA sequence: TGTGCCAGCAGTTTGGCTAGTTCCTACAATGGGCAGTTCTTC.

This clonotype was counted ten times or more. The J gene is TRBJ2-7, the V gene TRBV7-3, with 7 bases identical to TRBD2. The V and J ends lost 2 bases and 3 bases, in that order; junction bases with no gene match: 7. Germline CDR1 reads SGHTA; CDR2 reads FQGTGA. The CDR3 is 15 amino acids. CDR3 nucleotides: TGTGCCAGCAGCTTAGGGGGGGGAACCCTCTACGAGCAGTACTTC. The encoded protein is CASSLGGGTLYEQYF.

Concerning this clonotype itself: At one boundary the junction diverges from the germline segment, which might be a read error. This chain joins TRBV4-2 and TRBJ1-1; 7 bases fit TRBD1. The CDR3 consists of 15 residues. Germline CDR1 is LGHNA and CDR2 is YNFKEQ. CDR3 in DNA: TGTGCCGGCAGCCAACATGACAGGGAGGGCACTGAAGCTTTCTTT. Protein product: CAGSQHDREGTEAFF.

This clonotype was found a few times. The chain employs TRBV5-1 and TRBJ2-7; D is possibly TRBD1 or TRBD2 (5 bases each). Germline V gene sequence: CDR1 SGHRS, CDR2 YFSETQ. Trimming stripped 8 bases from V and 3 bases from J, with 15 bases between. The CDR3 contains 13 residues. CDR3 protein: CASGAQGSYEQYF. The DNA of the CDR3 is TGCGCCAGTGGGGCTCAAGGGAGCTACGAGCAGTACTTC. The full variable domain, in which reference TRBV5-1 and TRBJ2-7 provide the parts outside the CDR3, is KAGVTQTPRYLIKTRGQQVTLSCSPISGHRSVSWYQQTPGQGLQFLFEYFSETQRNKGNFPGRFSGRQFSNSRSEMNVSTLELGDSALYLCASGAQGSYEQYFGPGTRLTVT.

This clonotype was seen a handful of times. The rearrangement links TRBV28 to TRBJ2-1; either TRBD1 or TRBD2 may fit D (5 bases each). This CDR3 is built from 15 residues. V lost 3 bases and J lost 7, with 16 bases in between. From germline, CDR1 is MDHEN and CDR2 SYDVKM. CDR3 nucleotide sequence: TGTGCCAGCAGTTTCTCGGGAAAGGGGTCTAATGAGCAGTTCTTC. It yields the protein CASSFSGKGSNEQFF.

The chain carries TRBV6-1 and TRBJ2-2; 9 bases align to TRBD2. Germline V gives CDR1 MNHNS, CDR2 SASEGT. V trimming: 8 bases; J trimming: 5 bases; junction bases outside the gene matches: 9. This CDR3 is built from 15 residues. The CDR3 DNA sequence: TGTGCCAGCCGGGAGGGGCTAGCGGGAACCGGGGAGCTGTTTTTT. It codes for CASREGLAGTGELFF.

CDR3 in amino acids: CASNDRAGYTF. The CDR3 DNA sequence: TGTGCCAGTAACGACAGGGCCGGCTACACCTTC. The chain recombines TRBV2 with TRBJ1-2, with 7 bases lining up with TRBD1. Trimming at V came to 9 bases and at J to 8 bases, leaving 6 bases not matched to a gene. This CDR3 has 11 residues. The germline CDR1 and CDR2 sequences are SNHLY and FYNNEI.

A few counts support this clonotype. V is TRBV2 and J is TRBJ2-7, with D tentatively TRBD2 (5 bases). V was clipped by 8 bases and J by 2 bases, with 13 bases between them. Germline CDR1 reads SNHLY; CDR2 reads FYNNEI. The CDR3 has 13 amino acids. This chain's CDR3 is CASVSGSPYEQYF. The CDR3 DNA reads as TGTGCCAGCGTATCGGGGTCTCCCTACGAGCAGTACTTC.

In its sample, this clonotype is medium-sized. The CDR3 sequence: CASSTAGGLGELFF. The CDR3 DNA sequence: TGTGCCAGCAGTACAGCGGGGGGGCTCGGGGAGCTGTTTTTT. V usage is TRBV7-2 and J usage is TRBJ2-2; 10 bases match TRBD2. The germline CDR1 and CDR2 sequences are SGHTA and FQGNSA. V lost 6 bases to trimming and J lost 7 bases; unmatched junction nucleotides: 5. The CDR3 runs to 14 residues. The full variable domain, completed using reference TRBV7-2 and TRBJ2-2, is GAGVSQSPSNKVTEKGKDVELRCDPISGHTALYWYRQSLGQGLEFLIYFQGNSAPDKSGLPSDRFSAERTGGSVSTLTIQRTQQEDSAVYLCASSTAGGLGELFFGEGSRLTVL.

The chain recombines TRBV18 with TRBJ2-1, with 8 bases fitting TRBD1. V trimming: 0 bases; J trimming: 4 bases; junction bases outside the gene matches: 8. The germline CDR1 and CDR2 sequences are KGHSH and LQKENI. The CDR3 has 17 residues. CDR3 region: CASSPPRGRGLYNEQFF. Here the CDR3 DNA reads TGTGCCAGCTCACCACCGCGGGGCAGGGGGCTTTACAATGAGCAGTTCTTC.

V usage is TRBV7-9 and J usage is TRBJ2-5, with 9 bases matching TRBD2. This CDR3 is built from 15 residues. V lost 4 bases, J lost 11 bases, and 14 bases stayed unmatched. Germline values: CDR1 SEHNR, CDR2 FQNEAQ (reference sequence). CDR3 residues: CASSSPSGARGKQYF. In DNA form, the CDR3 reads TGTGCCAGCAGCTCCCCTAGCGGGGCCCGAGGGAAGCAGTACTTC.

The CDR3 DNA follows: TGTGCCAGCAGCCGAGGGCGGGCATGGACAGACCAAGAGACCCAGTACTTC. Protein sequence: CASSRGRAWTDQETQYF. The V gene is TRBV7-8, the J gene TRBJ2-5; D perhaps matches TRBD1 (6 bases). Germline V gene sequence: CDR1 SGHVS, CDR2 FQNEAQ. The CDR3 contains 17 residues. The ends were cut back, 5 bases at V and 0 bases at J, with 19 bases in the middle.

The gene calls are TRBV30 and TRBJ2-7, with a possible D match to TRBD1 (5 bases). The CDR3 sequence is 11 residues long. The germline V gene has CDR1 GTSNPN and CDR2 SVGIG (reference sequence). The ends were cut back, 5 bases at V and 6 bases at J, with 11 bases in the middle. Here the CDR3 DNA reads TGTGCCTGGGCCCAGGGTGGCGAGCAGTACTTC. This sequence encodes CAWAQGGEQYF. Combining the CDR3 with reference TRBV30 and TRBJ2-7 gives the whole variable domain SQTIHQWPATLVQPVGSPLSLECTVEGTSNPNLYWYRQAAGRGLQLLFYSVGIGQISSEVPQNLSASRPQDRQFILSSKKLLLSDSGFYLCAWAQGGEQYFGPGTRLTVT.

V is TRBV20-1 and J is TRBJ1-1; TRBD1 might be the D (5 bases). V was clipped by 1 base and J by 4 bases, with 16 bases between them. The CDR3 totals 15 residues. Germline values: CDR1 DFQATT, CDR2 SNEGSKA (reference sequence). The CDR3, as DNA: TGCAGTGCTAGAGCCGACCTGGCGGGGGGCACTGAAGCTTTCTTT. It yields the protein CSARADLAGGTEAFF.

The V gene is TRBV20-1, the J gene TRBJ2-5; 11 nucleotides line up with TRBD2. V was clipped by 1 base and J by 4 bases; unmatched bases: 14. This CDR3 contains 18 residues. Germline-derived CDR1 and CDR2 are DFQATT and SNEGSKA (reference sequence). The CDR3 spells CSARGVIAGGPSVETQYF. The CDR3 nucleotides are TGCAGTGCTAGAGGGGTAATAGCGGGGGGGCCGAGCGTAGAGACCCAGTACTTC.

Remarks on this clonotype: Sequence at one end of the junction differs from germline and may be a read error. The V call is TRBV4-1, the J call TRBJ1-2; no reliable D call. The germline gives CDR1 MGHRA, CDR2 YSYEKL. The CDR3 extends over 12 amino acids. As DNA, the CDR3 is TGCGCCGGCAGCCCGGACGGTCTTGGCTACACCTTC. It codes for CAGSPDGLGYTF.

This clonotype was detected only a few times. This chain uses TRBV7-3 with TRBJ2-3; 9 bases line up with TRBD2. V was pared by 5 bases and J by 6 bases, with 12 bases of the junction left unmatched. Germline loops: CDR1 SGHTA, CDR2 FQGTGA. The CDR3 is 16 amino acids. As DNA, the CDR3 is TGTGCCAGCAGCCAAATAGCGGGAGTACGGCCGGATACGCAGTATTTT. Translation: CASSQIAGVRPDTQYF.

The chain is built from TRBV4-2 and TRBJ2-7; 9 bases align to TRBD2. Germline V lookup: CDR1 LGHNA, CDR2 YNFKEQ. The CDR3 has 15 amino acids. After removal of 3 bases from V and 3 bases from J, the junction contained 6 bases not matched to a gene. This chain's CDR3 is CASSQGLAKDYEQYF. The CDR3 nucleotides read TGTGCCAGCAGCCAGGGACTAGCTAAGGACTACGAGCAGTACTTC.

This rearrangement joins TRBV20-1 to TRBJ2-7; weak D call: TRBD1 (5 bases). Germline CDR1 and CDR2: DFQATT and SNEGSKA (reference sequence). V lost 3 bases to trimming and J lost 6 bases, with 12 bases between them. The CDR3 runs 12 residues. The CDR3 sequence: CSASRDDSEQYF. The DNA for the CDR3 is TGCAGTGCTAGCAGGGATGATTCCGAGCAGTACTTC.

This clonotype was picked up one time. The chain employs TRBV5-1 and TRBJ2-3; 12 nucleotides match TRBD1. V gave up 4 bases and J gave up 3 bases; unmatched junction bases: 9. Germline values: CDR1 SGHRS, CDR2 YFSETQ. CDR3 size: 17 residues. The CDR3 is CASSTTGTGGRTDTQYF. The CDR3 DNA follows: TGCGCCAGCAGCACGACCGGGACAGGGGGCAGGACAGATACGCAGTATTTT.

The J gene is TRBJ2-6, the V gene TRBV21-1. TRBV21-1 is a pseudogene segment. The CDR3 is made up of 16 amino acids. Here the CDR3 DNA reads TGTGCCAGCAGCAAAGTGACGTTCTCTGGGGCCAACGTCCTGACTTTC. This encodes CASSKVTFSGANVLTF.

Turning to this clonotype: A read error may account for a junction end that differs from germline. The chain has TRBV4-1 and TRBJ1-5; 11 nucleotides line up with TRBD1. Germline CDR1 and CDR2: MGHRA and YSYEKL. The CDR3 contains 17 residues. This CDR3 reads CASSQDGTGGPNQLQHF. The CDR3 region has the DNA TGCGCCAGCAGCCAAGATGGGACAGGGGGGCCCAATCAGCTCCAGCATTTT.

V usage is TRBV20-1 and J usage is TRBJ2-1; D uncertain. The CDR3 spans 12 residues. Between the trimmed V and J ends, which lost 4 bases and 5 bases, there was a span of 9 bases. The V gene's germline CDR1 is DFQATT and CDR2 SNEGSKA (reference sequence). The CDR3 DNA follows: TGCAGTGCTAACGAAAGAAACAATGAGCAGTTCTTC. This codes for CSANERNNEQFF.

This clonotype appeared many times. The genes are TRBV20-1 and TRBJ2-3; D might be TRBD2 (7 bases). The CDR3 loop spans 16 amino acids. V shed 3 bases and J shed 6 bases, with 22 bases lying between them. The germline CDR1 and CDR2 sequences are DFQATT and SNEGSKA (reference sequence). The CDR3 nucleotides are TGCAGTGCTAGCCCCTTGGGAGGGGGGTTCAGCGATACGCAGTATTTT. Its protein product is CSASPLGGGFSDTQYF.

This clonotype was recorded a few times. The chain carries TRBV9 and TRBJ1-6; D is uncertain. CDR1 and CDR2 (germline): SGDLS, YYNGEE. The V end lost 3 bases, the J end lost 3 bases, and 10 bases lay between the germline ends. This CDR3 has 15 amino acids. This chain's CDR3 is CASSAQEFYNSPLHF. DNA of the CDR3: TGTGCCAGCAGCGCTCAGGAGTTCTATAATTCACCCCTCCACTTT.

The V gene is TRBV20-1, the J gene TRBJ2-5; D unresolved. Matching the DNA end better, TRBJ2-7 makes the J call doubtful. This CDR3 is 12 amino acids long. Germline V gene lookup returns CDR1 DFQATT and CDR2 SNEGSKA (reference sequence). The CDR3 nucleotides are TGCAGTGCTAGAGAGTGGGATTACGAGCAGTACTTC. This sequence encodes CSAREWDYEQYF.